This T cell receptor (beta chain) is drawn from a study of blood T cell repertoires in COVID-19. Study in general: PBMCs, B-cell-depleted T cells, or T cells were the source of the cDNA or gDNA that made up the material.

Measured with immunoSEQ multiplex PCR; TCRdb has only the in-frame clones, and not every one. Of 150,000 to 160,000 clones in the sample, roughly nine tenths are singletons; the top ten hold 0.5% to 0.55%. Trimming removed 3 bases from V and 10 bases from J, with 7 bases in between. CDR3 length: 11 amino acids. From germline, CDR1 is MDHEN and CDR2 SYDVKM. The source material was peripheral blood. This sequence was found in a man aged 45-60 years with acute or convalescent COVID-19. The chain has TRBV28 and TRBJ2-1, with D unclear. The CDR3 nucleotides are TGTGCCAGCAGTTTGCTTGGCGAGCAGTTCTTC. Translated: CASSLLGEQFF. Using reference TRBV28 and TRBJ2-1 for the parts outside the CDR3, the full variable domain is DVKVTQSSRYLVKRTGEKVFLECVQDMDHENMFWYRQDPGLGLRLIYFSYDVKMKEKGDIPEGYSVSREKKERFSLILESASTNQTSMYLCASSLLGEQFFGPGTRLTVL.